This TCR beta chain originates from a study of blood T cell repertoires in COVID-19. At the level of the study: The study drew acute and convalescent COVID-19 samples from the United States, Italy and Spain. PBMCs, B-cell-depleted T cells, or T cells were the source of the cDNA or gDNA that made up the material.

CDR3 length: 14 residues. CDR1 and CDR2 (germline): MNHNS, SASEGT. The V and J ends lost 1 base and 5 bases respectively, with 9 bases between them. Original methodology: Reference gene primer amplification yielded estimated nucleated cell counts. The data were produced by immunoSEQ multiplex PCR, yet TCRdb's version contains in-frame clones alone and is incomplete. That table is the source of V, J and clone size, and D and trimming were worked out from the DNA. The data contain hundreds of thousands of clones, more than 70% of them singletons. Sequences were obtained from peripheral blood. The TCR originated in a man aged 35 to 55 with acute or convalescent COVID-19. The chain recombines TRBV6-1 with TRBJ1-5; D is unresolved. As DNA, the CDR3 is TGTGCCAGCAGTGAAGTGTGGGAGGATCAGCCCCAGCATTTT. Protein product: CASSEVWEDQPQHF.